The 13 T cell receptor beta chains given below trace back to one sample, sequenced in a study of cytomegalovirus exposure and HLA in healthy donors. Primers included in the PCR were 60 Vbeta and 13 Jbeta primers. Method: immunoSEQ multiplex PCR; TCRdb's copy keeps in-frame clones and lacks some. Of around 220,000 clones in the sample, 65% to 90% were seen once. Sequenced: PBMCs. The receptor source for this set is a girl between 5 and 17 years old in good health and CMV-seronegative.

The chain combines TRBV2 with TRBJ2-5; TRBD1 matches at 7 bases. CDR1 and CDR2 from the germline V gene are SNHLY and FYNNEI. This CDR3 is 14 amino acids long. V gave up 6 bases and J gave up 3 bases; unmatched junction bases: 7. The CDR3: CASRGQFREETQYF. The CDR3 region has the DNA TGTGCCAGCAGGGGACAGTTTAGAGAAGAGACCCAGTACTTC.

CDR3 DNA sequence: TGTGCCAGCAGTTTATCGTCTCGGTCGGGCTACACCTTC. Its protein is CASSLSSRSGYTF. This chain connects TRBV27 to TRBJ1-2; D call uncertain. The V end lost 0 bases, the J end lost 8 bases, and 10 bases lay between the germline ends. CDR3 length: 13 residues. Germline lookup yields CDR1 MNHEY and CDR2 SMNVEV (reference sequence).

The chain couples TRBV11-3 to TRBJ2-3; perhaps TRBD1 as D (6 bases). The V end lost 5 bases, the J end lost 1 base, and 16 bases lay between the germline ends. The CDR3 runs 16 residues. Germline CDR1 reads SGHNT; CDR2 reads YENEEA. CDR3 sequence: CASSPGDKYRTDTQYF. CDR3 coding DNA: TGTGCCAGCAGCCCAGGGGACAAATACCGCACAGATACGCAGTATTTT.

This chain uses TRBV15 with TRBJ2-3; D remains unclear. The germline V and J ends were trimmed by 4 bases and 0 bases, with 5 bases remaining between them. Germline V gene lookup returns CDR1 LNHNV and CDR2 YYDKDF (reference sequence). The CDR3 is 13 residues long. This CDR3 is CATSIRSTDTQYF. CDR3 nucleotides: TGTGCCACCAGCATCAGGAGCACAGATACGCAGTATTTT.

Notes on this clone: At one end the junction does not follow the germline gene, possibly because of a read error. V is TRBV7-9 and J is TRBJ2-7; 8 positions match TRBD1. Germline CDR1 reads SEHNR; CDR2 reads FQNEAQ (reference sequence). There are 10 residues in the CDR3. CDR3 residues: CSSSSDRDGF. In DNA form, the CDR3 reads TGTTCCAGCAGCTCGGACAGGGACGGATTC.

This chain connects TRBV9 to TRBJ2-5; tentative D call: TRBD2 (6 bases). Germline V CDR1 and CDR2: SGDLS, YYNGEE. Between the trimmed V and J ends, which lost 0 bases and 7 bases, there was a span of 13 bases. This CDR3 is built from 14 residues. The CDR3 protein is CASSVAGFGGTQYF. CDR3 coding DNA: TGTGCCAGCAGCGTAGCCGGGTTCGGGGGGACCCAGTACTTC.

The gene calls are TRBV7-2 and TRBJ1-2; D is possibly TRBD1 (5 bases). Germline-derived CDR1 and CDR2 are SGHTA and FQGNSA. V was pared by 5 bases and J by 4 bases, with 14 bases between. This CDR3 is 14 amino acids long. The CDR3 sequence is CASSPGREAYGYTF. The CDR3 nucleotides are TGTGCCAGCAGCCCGGGCAGGGAAGCCTATGGCTACACCTTC.

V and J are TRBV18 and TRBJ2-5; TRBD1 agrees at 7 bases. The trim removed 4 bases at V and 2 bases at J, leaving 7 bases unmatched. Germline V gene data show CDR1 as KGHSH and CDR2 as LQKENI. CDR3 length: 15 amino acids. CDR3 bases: TGTGCCAGCTCACTACTGGGACAGTCGCAAGAGACCCAGTACTTC. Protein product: CASSLLGQSQETQYF.

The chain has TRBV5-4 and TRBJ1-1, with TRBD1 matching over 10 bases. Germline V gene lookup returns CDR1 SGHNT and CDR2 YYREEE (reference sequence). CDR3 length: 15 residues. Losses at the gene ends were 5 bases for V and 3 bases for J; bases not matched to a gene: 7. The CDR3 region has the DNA TGTGCCAGCAGACACCGACAGGGGGCGGACACTGAAGCTTTCTTT. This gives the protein CASRHRQGADTEAFF.

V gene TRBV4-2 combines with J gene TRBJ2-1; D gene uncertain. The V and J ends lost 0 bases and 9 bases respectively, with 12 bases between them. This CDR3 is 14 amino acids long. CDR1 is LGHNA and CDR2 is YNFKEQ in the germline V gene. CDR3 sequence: CASSQDMRISEQFF. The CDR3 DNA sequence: TGTGCCAGCAGCCAAGATATGAGGATTAGTGAGCAGTTCTTC.

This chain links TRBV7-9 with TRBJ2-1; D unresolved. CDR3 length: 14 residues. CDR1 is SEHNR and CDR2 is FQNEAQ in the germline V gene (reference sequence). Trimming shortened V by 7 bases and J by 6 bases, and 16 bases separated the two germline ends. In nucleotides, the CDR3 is TGTGCCAGCACCTCTGGTCAGGTTCGCAATGAGCAGTTCTTC. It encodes CASTSGQVRNEQFF.

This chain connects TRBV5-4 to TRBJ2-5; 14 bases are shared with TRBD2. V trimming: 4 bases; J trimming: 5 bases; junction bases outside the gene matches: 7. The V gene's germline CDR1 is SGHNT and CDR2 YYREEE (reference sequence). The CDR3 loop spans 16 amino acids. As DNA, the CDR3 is TGTGCCAGCAGCCCCCGACTAGCGGGGGGGCGGGAGACCCAGTACTTC. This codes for CASSPRLAGGRETQYF.

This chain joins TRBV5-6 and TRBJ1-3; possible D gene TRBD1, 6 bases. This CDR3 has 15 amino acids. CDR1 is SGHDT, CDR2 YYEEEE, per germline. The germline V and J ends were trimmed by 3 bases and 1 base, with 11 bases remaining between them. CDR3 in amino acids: CASSSQGKSGNTIYF. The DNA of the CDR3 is TGTGCCAGCAGCTCTCAGGGGAAATCTGGAAACACCATATATTTT.